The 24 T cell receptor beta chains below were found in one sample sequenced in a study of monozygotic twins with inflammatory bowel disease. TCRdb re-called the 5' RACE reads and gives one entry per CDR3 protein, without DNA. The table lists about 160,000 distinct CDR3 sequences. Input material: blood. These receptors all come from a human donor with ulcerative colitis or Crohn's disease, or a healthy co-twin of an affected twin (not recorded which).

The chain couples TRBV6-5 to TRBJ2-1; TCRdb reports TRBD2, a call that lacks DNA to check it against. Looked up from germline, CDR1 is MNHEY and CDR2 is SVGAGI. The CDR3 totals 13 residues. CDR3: CASSKLTRDEQFF.

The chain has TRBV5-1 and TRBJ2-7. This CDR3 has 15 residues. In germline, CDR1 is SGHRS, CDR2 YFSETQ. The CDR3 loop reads CASSPDTAGPYEQYF.

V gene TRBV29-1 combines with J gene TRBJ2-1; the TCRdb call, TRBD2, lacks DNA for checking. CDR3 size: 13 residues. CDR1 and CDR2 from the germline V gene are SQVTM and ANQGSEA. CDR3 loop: CSVEVLRDLGQFF.

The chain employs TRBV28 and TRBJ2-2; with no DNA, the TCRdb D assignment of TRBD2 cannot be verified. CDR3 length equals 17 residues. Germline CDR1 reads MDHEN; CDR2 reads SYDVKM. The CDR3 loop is CASSFSLAGPNTGELFF.

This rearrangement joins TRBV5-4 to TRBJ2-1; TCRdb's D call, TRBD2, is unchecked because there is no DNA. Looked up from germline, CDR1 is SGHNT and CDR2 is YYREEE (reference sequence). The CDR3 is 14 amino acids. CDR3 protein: CASRTGTSAGEQFF.

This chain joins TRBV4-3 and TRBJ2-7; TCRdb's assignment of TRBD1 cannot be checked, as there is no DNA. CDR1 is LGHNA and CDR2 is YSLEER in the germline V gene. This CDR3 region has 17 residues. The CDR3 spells CASSQDTDREFSYEQYF.

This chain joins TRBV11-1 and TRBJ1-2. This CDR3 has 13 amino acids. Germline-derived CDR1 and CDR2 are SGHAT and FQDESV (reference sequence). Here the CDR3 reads CASSPDLVYGYTF.

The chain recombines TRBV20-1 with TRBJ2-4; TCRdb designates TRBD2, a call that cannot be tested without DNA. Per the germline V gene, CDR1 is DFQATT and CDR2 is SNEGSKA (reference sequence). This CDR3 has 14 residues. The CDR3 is CSAGTSGNRDIQYF.

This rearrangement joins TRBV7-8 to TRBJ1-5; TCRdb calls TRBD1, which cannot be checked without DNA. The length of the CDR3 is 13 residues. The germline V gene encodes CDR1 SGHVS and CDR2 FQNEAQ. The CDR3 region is CASSPLTTSPQHF.

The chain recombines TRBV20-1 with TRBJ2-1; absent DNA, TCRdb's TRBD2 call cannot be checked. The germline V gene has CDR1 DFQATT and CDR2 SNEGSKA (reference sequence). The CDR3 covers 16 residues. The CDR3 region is CSATGSGRGSYNEQFF.

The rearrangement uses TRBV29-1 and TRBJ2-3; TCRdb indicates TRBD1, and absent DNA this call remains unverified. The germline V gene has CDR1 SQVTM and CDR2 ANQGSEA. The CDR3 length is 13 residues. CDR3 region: CSVRDTSTDTQYF.

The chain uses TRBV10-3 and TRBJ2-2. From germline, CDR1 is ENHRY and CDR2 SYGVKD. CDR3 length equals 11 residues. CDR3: CAISESGELFF.

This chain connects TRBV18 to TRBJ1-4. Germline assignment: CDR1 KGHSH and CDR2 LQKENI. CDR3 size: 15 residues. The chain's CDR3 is CASSQTQKTNEKLFF.

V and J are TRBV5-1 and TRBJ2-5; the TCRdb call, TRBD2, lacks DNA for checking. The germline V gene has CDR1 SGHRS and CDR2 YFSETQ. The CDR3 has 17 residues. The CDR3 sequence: CASRIVPRGAGGETQYF.

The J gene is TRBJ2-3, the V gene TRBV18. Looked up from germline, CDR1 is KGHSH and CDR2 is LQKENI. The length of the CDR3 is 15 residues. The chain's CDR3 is CASSPPLTGTDTQYF.

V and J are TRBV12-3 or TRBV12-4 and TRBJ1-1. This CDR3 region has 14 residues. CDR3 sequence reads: CASSPQGGSSEAFF.

This CDR3 reads CACTGGAFQPQHF. This chain joins TRBV30 and TRBJ1-5; TCRdb calls TRBD1, which cannot be checked without DNA. The V gene's germline CDR1 is GTSNPN and CDR2 SVGIG (reference sequence). The CDR3 sequence is 13 residues long.

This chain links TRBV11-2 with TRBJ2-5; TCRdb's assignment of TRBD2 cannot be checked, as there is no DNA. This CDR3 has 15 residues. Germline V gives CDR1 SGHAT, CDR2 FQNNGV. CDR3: CASSALTSGKETQYF.

CDR3 region: CATSGGTSGSTDTQYF. This chain connects TRBV15 to TRBJ2-3; the D call of TRBD2 rests on TCRdb alone, since no DNA is present to check it. The germline gives CDR1 LNHNV, CDR2 YYDKDF (reference sequence). This CDR3 spans 16 amino acids.

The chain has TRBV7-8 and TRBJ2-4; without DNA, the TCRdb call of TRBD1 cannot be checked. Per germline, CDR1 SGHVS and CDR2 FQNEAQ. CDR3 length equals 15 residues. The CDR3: CASSLSGTGASIQYF. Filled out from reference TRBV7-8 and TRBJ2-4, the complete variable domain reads GAGVSQSPRYKVAKRGQDVALRCDPISGHVSLFWYQQALGQGPEFLTYFQNEAQLDKSGLPSDRFFAERPEGSVSTLKIQRTQQEDSAVYLCASSLSGTGASIQYFGAGTRLSVL.

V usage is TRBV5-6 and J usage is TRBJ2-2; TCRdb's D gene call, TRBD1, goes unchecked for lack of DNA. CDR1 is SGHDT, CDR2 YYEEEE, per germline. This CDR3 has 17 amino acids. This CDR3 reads CASSPETTGVNTGELFF.

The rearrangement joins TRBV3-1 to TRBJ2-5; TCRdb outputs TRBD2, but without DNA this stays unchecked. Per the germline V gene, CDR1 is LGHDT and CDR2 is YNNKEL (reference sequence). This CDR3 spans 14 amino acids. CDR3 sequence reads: CASSQSGRAETQYF.

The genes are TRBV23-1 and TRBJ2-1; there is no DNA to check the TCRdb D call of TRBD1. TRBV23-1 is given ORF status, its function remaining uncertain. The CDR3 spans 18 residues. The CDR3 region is CASSQSLDPLEGYNEQFF.

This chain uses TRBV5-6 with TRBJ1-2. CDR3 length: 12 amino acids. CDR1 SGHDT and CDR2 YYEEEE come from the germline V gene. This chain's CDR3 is CASSLERYGYTF.